This T cell receptor (beta chain) comes out of a study of T-cell memory formation after mild COVID-19. Regarding the study as a whole: The SARS-CoV-2 specificity of second-wave clones reaching peak at day 37 remained unverified. Clones that contracted from day 15 to 85 had balanced CD4/CD8; later expanders were CD4+ biased.

From the 5' RACE reads, TCRdb called clonotypes with MiXCR, one entry per CDR3 protein. Of more than 250,000 distinct CDR3 sequences in the sample, about 17% were seen once. Details on this clonotype: What it binds is not known.

In germline, CDR1 is SGHTA, CDR2 FQGNSA. V shed 5 bases and J shed 8 bases, with 18 bases lying between them. This CDR3 has 14 amino acids. This sequence joins TRBV7-2 and TRBJ1-1; perhaps TRBD1 as D (6 bases). Sequenced material: PBMCs or a T cell subset sorted from them (not recorded which). This TCR derives from a man aged 18 to 30 who had mild COVID-19 (a few samples of this study predate the infection). Cell type and time point are not known. In DNA, the CDR3 is TGTGCCAGCAGCCCATTCCGTGGGGGCCGCGAAGCTTTCTTT. Its translation: CASSPFRGGREAFF.